Listed here is a single T cell receptor beta chain. In the authors' workflow: Amplification with reference gene primers provided the estimates of nucleated cell counts. The data were produced by immunoSEQ multiplex PCR, yet TCRdb's version contains in-frame clones alone and is incomplete. V, J and clone size are those of that table, while D and trimming were read from the DNA. In the table there are about 85,000 clones, about 92% of which are singletons. The entry originates in a study of blood T cell repertoires in COVID-19. Overall study: The United States, Italy and Spain supplied acute and convalescent COVID-19 samples. The analysed material was cDNA or gDNA that came from T cells, B-cell-depleted T cells, or PBMCs.

The CDR3 runs to 15 residues. Germline V CDR1 and CDR2: MRHNA, SNTAGT. Trimming took 2 bases from V and 4 from J; bases not matched to a gene: 0. Sequenced input: peripheral blood. This sequence joins TRBV6-4 and TRBJ2-3, with TRBD2 identical over 13 bases. This receptor was obtained from a man aged 45-65 years with acute or convalescent COVID-19. The CDR3 DNA reads as TGTGCCAGCAGTGACACTAGCGGGAGGGCAGATACGCAGTATTTT. Encoded protein: CASSDTSGRADTQYF.